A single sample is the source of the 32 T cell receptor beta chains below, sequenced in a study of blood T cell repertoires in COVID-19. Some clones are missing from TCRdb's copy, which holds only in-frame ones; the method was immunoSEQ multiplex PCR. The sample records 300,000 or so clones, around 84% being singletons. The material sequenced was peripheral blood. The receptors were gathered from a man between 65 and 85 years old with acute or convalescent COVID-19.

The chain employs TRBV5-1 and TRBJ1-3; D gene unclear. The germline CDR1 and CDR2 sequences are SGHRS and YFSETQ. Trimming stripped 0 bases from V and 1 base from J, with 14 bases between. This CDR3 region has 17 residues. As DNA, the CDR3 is TGCGCCAGCAGCTTGGCCTTCGGTCGGTCATCTGGAAACACCATATATTTT. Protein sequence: CASSLAFGRSSGNTIYF.

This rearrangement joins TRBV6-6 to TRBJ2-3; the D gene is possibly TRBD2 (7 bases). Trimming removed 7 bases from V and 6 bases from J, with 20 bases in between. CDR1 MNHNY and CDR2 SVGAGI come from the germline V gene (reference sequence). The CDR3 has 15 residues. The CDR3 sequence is CASTLTGGRSDTQYF. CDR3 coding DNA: TGTGCCAGCACTCTAACCGGGGGGCGTAGCGATACGCAGTATTTT.

The CDR3 loop reads CASSPRQGLAGNTIYF. CDR3 DNA sequence: TGTGCCAGCAGCCCCCGACAAGGCTTGGCTGGAAACACCATATATTTT. The chain has TRBV7-8 and TRBJ1-3; no firm D call. This CDR3 has 16 amino acids. The germline V gene encodes CDR1 SGHVS and CDR2 FQNEAQ. Trimming took off 5 bases at V and 2 bases at J, with 16 bases between the two ends.

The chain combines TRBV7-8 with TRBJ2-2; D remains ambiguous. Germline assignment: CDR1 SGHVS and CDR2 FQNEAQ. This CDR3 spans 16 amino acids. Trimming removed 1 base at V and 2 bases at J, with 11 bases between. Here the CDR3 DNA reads TGTGCCAGCAGCTTAGGATCCAACTTAAACACCGGGGAGCTGTTTTTT. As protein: CASSLGSNLNTGELFF.

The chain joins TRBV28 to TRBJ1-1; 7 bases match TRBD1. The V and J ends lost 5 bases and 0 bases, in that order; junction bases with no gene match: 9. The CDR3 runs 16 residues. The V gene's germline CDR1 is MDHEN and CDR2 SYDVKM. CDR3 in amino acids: CASSPTGTDMNTEAFF. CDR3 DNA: TGTGCCAGCAGTCCCACCGGGACAGACATGAACACTGAAGCTTTCTTT.

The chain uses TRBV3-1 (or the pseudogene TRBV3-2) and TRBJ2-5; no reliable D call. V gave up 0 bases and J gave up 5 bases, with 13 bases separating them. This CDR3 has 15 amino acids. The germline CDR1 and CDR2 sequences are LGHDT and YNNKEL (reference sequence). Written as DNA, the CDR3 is TGTGCCAGCAGCCAAGACCCCGTCGCTAGGGAGACCCAGTACTTC. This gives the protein CASSQDPVARETQYF.

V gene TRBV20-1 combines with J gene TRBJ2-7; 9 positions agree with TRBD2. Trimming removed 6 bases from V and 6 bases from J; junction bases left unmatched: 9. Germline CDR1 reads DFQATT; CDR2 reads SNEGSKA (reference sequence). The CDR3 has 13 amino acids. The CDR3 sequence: CSASSGSYAEQYF. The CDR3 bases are TGCAGTGCCAGTAGCGGGAGTTACGCCGAGCAGTACTTC.

This CDR3 is CAWGQGLNTEAFF. The CDR3 DNA sequence: TGTGCCTGGGGACAGGGTCTGAACACTGAAGCTTTCTTT. The V call is TRBV30, the J call TRBJ1-1, with 8 positions matching TRBD1. Germline V gene sequence: CDR1 GTSNPN, CDR2 SVGIG (reference sequence). This CDR3 has 13 residues. The trim removed 5 bases at V and 0 bases at J, leaving 2 bases unmatched.

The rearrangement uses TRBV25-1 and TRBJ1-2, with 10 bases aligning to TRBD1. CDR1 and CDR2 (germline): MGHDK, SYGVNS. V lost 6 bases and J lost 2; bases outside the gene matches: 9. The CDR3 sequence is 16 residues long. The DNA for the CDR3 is TGTGCCAGCAGCCAAGGCGGGACAGGGGCCAACTATGGCTACACCTTC. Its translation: CASSQGGTGANYGYTF.

CDR3 coding DNA: TGTGCCAGCAGCCAAGACCAGGACAGGGCGAATTCACCCCTCCACTTT. Translating it yields CASSQDQDRANSPLHF. The rearrangement links TRBV4-2 to TRBJ1-6, with 8 bases fitting TRBD1. CDR3 length: 16 amino acids. Germline assignment: CDR1 LGHNA and CDR2 YNFKEQ. J lost 7 bases, V lost 0 bases, and 5 bases had no gene match.

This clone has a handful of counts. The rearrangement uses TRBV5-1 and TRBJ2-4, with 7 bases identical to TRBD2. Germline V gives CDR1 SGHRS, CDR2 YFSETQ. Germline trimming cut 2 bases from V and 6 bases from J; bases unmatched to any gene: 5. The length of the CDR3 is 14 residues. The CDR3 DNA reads TGCGCCAGCAGCTTAACTAGCGTTGGAAACATTCAGTACTTC. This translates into CASSLTSVGNIQYF. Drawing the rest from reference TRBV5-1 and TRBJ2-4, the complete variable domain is KAGVTQTPRYLIKTRGQQVTLSCSPISGHRSVSWYQQTPGQGLQFLFEYFSETQRNKGNFPGRFSGRQFSNSRSEMNVSTLELGDSALYLCASSLTSVGNIQYFGAGTRLSVL.

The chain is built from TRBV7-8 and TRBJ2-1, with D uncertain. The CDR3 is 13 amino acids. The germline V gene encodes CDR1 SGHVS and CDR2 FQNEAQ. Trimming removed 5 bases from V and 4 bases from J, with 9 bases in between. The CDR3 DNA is TGTGCCAGCAGCCGGCTAGGATACAATGAGCAGTTCTTC. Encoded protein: CASSRLGYNEQFF.

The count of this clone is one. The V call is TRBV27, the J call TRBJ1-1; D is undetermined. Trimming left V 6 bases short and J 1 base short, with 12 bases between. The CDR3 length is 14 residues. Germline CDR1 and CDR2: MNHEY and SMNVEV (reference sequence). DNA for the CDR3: TGTGCCAGCAGAATCAGGTCCCGGAACACTGAAGCTTTCTTT. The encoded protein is CASRIRSRNTEAFF.

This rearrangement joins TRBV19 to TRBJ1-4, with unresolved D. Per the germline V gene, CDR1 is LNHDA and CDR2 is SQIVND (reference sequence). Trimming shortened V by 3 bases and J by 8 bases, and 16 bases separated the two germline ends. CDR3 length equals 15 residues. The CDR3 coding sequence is TGTGCCAGTAGTATGGCGCGTCTACTAAGCGAAAAACTGTTTTTT. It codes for CASSMARLLSEKLFF.

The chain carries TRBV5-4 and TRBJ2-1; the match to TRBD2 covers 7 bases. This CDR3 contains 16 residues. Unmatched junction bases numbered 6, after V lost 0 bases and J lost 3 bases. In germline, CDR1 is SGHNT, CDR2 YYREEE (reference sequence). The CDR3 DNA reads TGTGCCAGCAGCTTGGTCGGGGGAGGGATCTACAATGAGCAGTTCTTC. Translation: CASSLVGGGIYNEQFF.

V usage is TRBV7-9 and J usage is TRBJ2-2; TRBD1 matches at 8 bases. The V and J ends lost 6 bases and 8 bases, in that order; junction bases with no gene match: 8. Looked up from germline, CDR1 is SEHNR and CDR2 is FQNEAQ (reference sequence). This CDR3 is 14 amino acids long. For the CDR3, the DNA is TGTGCCAGCAGGTCGACAGGGGCGTGGGGGGAGCTGTTTTTT. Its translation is CASRSTGAWGELFF.

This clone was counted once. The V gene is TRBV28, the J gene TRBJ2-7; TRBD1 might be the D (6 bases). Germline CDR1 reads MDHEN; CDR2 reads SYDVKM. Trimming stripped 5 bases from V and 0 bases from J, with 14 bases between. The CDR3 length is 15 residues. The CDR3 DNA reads TGTGCCAGCAGTACAGGGTCGGCGAGCTCCTACGAGCAGTACTTC. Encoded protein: CASSTGSASSYEQYF.

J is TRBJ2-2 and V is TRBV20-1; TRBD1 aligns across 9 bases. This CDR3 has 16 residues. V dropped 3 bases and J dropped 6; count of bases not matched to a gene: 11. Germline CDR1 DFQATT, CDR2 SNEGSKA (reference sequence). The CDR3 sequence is CSASPHWTGEAGELFF. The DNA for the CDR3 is TGCAGTGCTAGTCCCCATTGGACAGGGGAAGCCGGGGAGCTGTTTTTT.

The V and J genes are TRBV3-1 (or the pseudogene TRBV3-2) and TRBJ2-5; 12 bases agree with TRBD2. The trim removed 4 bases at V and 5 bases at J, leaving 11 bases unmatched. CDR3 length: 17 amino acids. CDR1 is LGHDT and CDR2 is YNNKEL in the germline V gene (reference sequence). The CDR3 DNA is TGTGCCAGCAGCCCAAAGACTAGCGGGAGAGCGGGGGAGACCCAGTACTTC. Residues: CASSPKTSGRAGETQYF.

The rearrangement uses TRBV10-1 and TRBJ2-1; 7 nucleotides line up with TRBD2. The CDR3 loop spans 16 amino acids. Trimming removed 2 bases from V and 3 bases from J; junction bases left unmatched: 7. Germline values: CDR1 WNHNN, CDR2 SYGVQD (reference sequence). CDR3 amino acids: CASSEQLSGVYNEQFF. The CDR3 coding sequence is TGCGCCAGCAGTGAGCAGTTAAGCGGGGTCTACAATGAGCAGTTCTTC.

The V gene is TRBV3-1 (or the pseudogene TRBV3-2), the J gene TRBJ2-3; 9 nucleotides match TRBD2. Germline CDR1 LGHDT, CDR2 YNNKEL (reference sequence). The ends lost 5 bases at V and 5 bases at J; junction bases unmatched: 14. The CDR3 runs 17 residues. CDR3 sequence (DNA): TGTGCCAGCAGCTACAGCCGTTCAGCGGGAGGACAAGATACGCAGTATTTT. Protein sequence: CASSYSRSAGGQDTQYF.

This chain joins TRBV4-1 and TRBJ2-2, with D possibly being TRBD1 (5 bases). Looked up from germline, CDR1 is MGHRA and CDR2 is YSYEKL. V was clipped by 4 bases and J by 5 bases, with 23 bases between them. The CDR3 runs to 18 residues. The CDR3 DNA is TGCGCCAGCAGCCGCAGAATAGGGGAAAAGCGTGGGACCGGGGAGCTGTTTTTT. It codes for CASSRRIGEKRGTGELFF.

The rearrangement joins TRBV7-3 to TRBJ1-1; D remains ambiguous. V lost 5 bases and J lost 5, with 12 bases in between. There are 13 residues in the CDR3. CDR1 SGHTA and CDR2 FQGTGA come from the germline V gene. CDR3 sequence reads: CASSVLGDTEAFF. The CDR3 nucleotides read TGTGCCAGCAGCGTCCTCGGAGATACTGAAGCTTTCTTT.

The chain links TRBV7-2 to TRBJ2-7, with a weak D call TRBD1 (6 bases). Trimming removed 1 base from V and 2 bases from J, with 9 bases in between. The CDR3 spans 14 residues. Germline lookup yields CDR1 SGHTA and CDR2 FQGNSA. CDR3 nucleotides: TGTGCCAGCAGCTTAGTCGGGACAACCTACGAGCAGTACTTC. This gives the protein CASSLVGTTYEQYF.

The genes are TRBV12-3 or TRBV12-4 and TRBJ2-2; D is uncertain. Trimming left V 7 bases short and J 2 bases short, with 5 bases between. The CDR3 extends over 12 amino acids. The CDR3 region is CASKQNTGELFF. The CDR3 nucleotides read TGTGCCAGCAAGCAAAACACCGGGGAGCTGTTTTTT.

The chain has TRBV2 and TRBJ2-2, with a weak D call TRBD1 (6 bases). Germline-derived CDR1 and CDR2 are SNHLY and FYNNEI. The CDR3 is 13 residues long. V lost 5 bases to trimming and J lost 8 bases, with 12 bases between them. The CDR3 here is CASSLPGTGELFF. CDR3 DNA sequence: TGTGCCAGCAGTCTCCCCGGGACAGGGGAGCTGTTTTTT.

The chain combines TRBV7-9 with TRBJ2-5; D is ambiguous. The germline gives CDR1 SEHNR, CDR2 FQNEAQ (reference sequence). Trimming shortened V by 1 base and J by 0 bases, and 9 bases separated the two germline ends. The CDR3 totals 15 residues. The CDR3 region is CASSLVATYQETQYF. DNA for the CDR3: TGTGCCAGCAGCTTAGTGGCAACGTACCAAGAGACCCAGTACTTC.

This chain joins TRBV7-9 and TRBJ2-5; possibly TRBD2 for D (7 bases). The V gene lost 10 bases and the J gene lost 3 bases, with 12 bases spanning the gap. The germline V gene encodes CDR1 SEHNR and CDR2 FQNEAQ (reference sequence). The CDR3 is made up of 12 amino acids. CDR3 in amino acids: CAIGGGEETQYF. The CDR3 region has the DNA TGTGCCATCGGCGGGGGCGAAGAGACCCAGTACTTC.

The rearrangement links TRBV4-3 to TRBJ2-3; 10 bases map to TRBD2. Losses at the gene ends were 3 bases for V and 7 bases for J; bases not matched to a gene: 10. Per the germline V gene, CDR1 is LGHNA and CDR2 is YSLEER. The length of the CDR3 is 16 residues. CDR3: CASSHAVSSGSYTQYF. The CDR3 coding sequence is TGCGCCAGCAGCCATGCGGTTTCTAGCGGGAGTTATACGCAGTATTTT.

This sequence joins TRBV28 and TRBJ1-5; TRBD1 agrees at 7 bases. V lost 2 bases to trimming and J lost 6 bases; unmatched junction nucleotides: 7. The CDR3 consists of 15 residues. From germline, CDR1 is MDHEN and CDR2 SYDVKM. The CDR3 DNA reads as TGTGCCAGCAGTTTAACAGGGGCTAGGAGTCAGCCCCAGCATTTT. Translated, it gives CASSLTGARSQPQHF.

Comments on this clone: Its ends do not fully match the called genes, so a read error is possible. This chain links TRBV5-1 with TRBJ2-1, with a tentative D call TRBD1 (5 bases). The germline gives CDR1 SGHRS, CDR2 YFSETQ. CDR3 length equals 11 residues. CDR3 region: CASSLEQGLVF. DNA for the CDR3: TGCGCCAGCAGCTTGGAGCAGGGATTAGTCTTC.

The CDR3 loop is CASSLRGGEELFF. The CDR3 nucleotides read TGTGCCAGCAGTCTCCGCGGGGGCGAGGAGCTGTTTTTT. This rearrangement joins TRBV4-2 to TRBJ2-2; D might be TRBD2 (7 bases). Germline V lookup: CDR1 LGHNA, CDR2 YNFKEQ. Deletions cut 6 bases from V and 10 bases from J, with 15 bases between. The CDR3 runs 13 residues.